The TCR beta chain under discussion was sequenced for a study of blood T cell repertoires in COVID-19. This CDR3 has 12 residues. The germline gives CDR1 ENHRY, CDR2 SYGVKD. V was clipped by 10 bases and J by 0 bases; unmatched bases: 0. Participant reports of clinical history set cohort assignment. TCRdb keeps only in-frame clones here, not all; method: immunoSEQ multiplex PCR. Here the sample spans about 200,000 clones, 80% to 90% being singletons. The sequenced sample consisted of PBMCs or T cells enriched from blood (not recorded which). This chain connects TRBV10-3 to TRBJ2-3, with 8 bases fitting TRBD2. The receptor was derived from a woman aged 40 to 50 with acute COVID-19. The CDR3 reads CATSGSTDTQYF. The CDR3 DNA is TGTGCCACTAGCGGGAGCACAGATACGCAGTATTTT.